The 12 T cell receptor beta chains given below trace back to one sample, sequenced in a study of T cell changes during pregnancy in multiple sclerosis. TCRdb's table, derived via immunoSEQ multiplex PCR, lists solely in-frame clones and lacks some. The table lists around 60,000 clones, about 92% of them singletons. The sample here was peripheral blood, taken after pregnancy. The receptors derive from a female donor with multiple sclerosis, enrolled in a pregnancy study.

This chain joins TRBV5-4 and TRBJ2-1; possible D gene TRBD1, 8 bases. This CDR3 has 14 amino acids. Trimming left V 3 bases short and J 6 bases short, with 13 bases between. CDR1 and CDR2 (germline): SGHNT, YYREEE (reference sequence). The CDR3 reads CASSYTGGVNEQFF. CDR3 nucleotides: TGTGCCAGCAGCTATACAGGGGGGGTCAATGAGCAGTTCTTC. The entire variable domain, with the rest obtained from reference TRBV5-4 and TRBJ2-1, is as follows: ETGVTQSPTHLIKTRGQQVTLRCSSQSGHNTVSWYQQALGQGPQFIFQYYREEENGRGNFPPRFSGLQFPNYSSELNVNALELDDSALYLCASSYTGGVNEQFFGPGTRLTVL.

This sequence joins TRBV15 and TRBJ2-7; possible D gene TRBD1, 5 bases. The CDR3 is made up of 15 amino acids. V was cut by 3 bases and J by 5 bases, with 17 bases left in between. CDR1 and CDR2 from the germline V gene are LNHNV and YYDKDF (reference sequence). CDR3 sequence: CATSSAGLRVDEQYF. The CDR3 DNA reads TGTGCCACCAGCAGCGCAGGGTTAAGAGTCGACGAGCAGTACTTC. The entire variable domain, with the rest obtained from reference TRBV15 and TRBJ2-7, is as follows: DAMVIQNPRYQVTQFGKPVTLSCSQTLNHNVMYWYQQKSSQAPKLLFHYYDKDFNNEADTPDNFQSRRPNTSFCFLDIRSPGLGDTAMYLCATSSAGLRVDEQYFGPGTRLTVT.

This clone was recorded once. Other DNA sequences from this sample encode an identical CDR3 as well. The gene calls are TRBV5-1 and TRBJ2-2; tentatively, D is TRBD2 (5 bases). This CDR3 contains 14 residues. Trimming took off 4 bases at V and 1 base at J, with 8 bases between the two ends. Germline loops: CDR1 SGHRS, CDR2 YFSETQ. CDR3 in DNA: TGCGCCAGCAGCCTTGGACTGAACACCGGGGAGCTGTTTTTT. Protein: CASSLGLNTGELFF.

CDR3 region: CASSWEPTGQGDTQYF. Here the CDR3 DNA reads TGTGCCAGCAGCTGGGAGCCGACGGGACAGGGAGATACGCAGTATTTT. This rearrangement joins TRBV7-3 to TRBJ2-3; 9 positions match TRBD1. The trim removed 4 bases at V and 5 bases at J, leaving 10 bases unmatched. Germline V gene data show CDR1 as SGHTA and CDR2 as FQGTGA. The CDR3 has 16 amino acids.

V gene TRBV29-1 combines with J gene TRBJ1-2; 7 nucleotides match TRBD1. CDR1 is SQVTM, CDR2 ANQGSEA, per germline. The CDR3 spans 12 residues. Trimming at V came to 3 bases and at J to 6 bases, leaving 4 bases not matched to a gene. The CDR3, as DNA: TGCAGCGTTGACAGGGGGTTTGATGGCTACACCTTC. It codes for CSVDRGFDGYTF.

The V gene is TRBV4-3, the J gene TRBJ2-1, with 7 bases matching TRBD2. Germline trimming cut 5 bases from V and 6 bases from J; bases unmatched to any gene: 4. The germline gives CDR1 LGHNA, CDR2 YSLEER. The length of the CDR3 is 13 residues. This chain's CDR3 is CASSKWEGNEQFF. The CDR3 DNA reads as TGCGCCAGCAGCAAGTGGGAGGGCAATGAGCAGTTCTTC.

J is TRBJ1-2 and V is TRBV6-5; perhaps TRBD1 as D (5 bases). V was pared by 2 bases and J by 4 bases, with 5 bases between. CDR3 length: 12 residues. The V gene's germline CDR1 is MNHEY and CDR2 SVGAGI. CDR3 residues: CASSYTGYGYTF. As DNA, the CDR3 is TGTGCCAGCAGTTACACAGGCTATGGCTACACCTTC.

This chain connects TRBV6-5 to TRBJ2-5; TRBD1 matches 9 bases. The length of the CDR3 is 15 residues. The germline CDR1 and CDR2 sequences are MNHEY and SVGAGI. Trimming removed 2 bases from V and 4 bases from J; junction bases left unmatched: 5. CDR3 bases: TGTGCCAGCAGTTACGAAGGGACAGGGCGAGAGACCCAGTACTTC. The encoded protein is CASSYEGTGRETQYF.

This chain joins TRBV28 and TRBJ2-7; 11 bases agree with TRBD2. The CDR3 is made up of 18 amino acids. Germline V gives CDR1 MDHEN, CDR2 SYDVKM. After removal of 5 bases from V and 3 bases from J, the junction contained 15 bases not matched to a gene. CDR3 sequence (DNA): TGTGCCAGCAGTCAACCTGGTAAATGGGGACTAGCGGTCTACGAGCAGTACTTC. The encoded protein is CASSQPGKWGLAVYEQYF. Complete variable domain (other parts from reference TRBV28 and TRBJ2-7): DVKVTQSSRYLVKRTGEKVFLECVQDMDHENMFWYRQDPGLGLRLIYFSYDVKMKEKGDIPEGYSVSREKKERFSLILESASTNQTSMYLCASSQPGKWGLAVYEQYFGPGTRLTVT.

The gene calls are TRBV7-9 and TRBJ2-5; 8 nucleotides align to TRBD2. The V and J ends lost 11 bases and 2 bases, in that order; junction bases with no gene match: 16. This CDR3 is built from 16 residues. The germline V gene encodes CDR1 SEHNR and CDR2 FQNEAQ (reference sequence). The CDR3 DNA follows: TGTGCCCCAAGCGTTATACGGGAGGGGTTACAAGAGACCCAGTACTTC. Amino acids: CAPSVIREGLQETQYF.

The chain recombines TRBV6-5 with TRBJ2-5, with TRBD1 identical over 7 bases. V shed 6 bases and J 5 bases; nucleotides not matched to a gene: 6. The CDR3 consists of 13 residues. The V gene's germline CDR1 is MNHEY and CDR2 SVGAGI. CDR3 amino acids: CASRQGVGETQYF. CDR3 nucleotide sequence: TGTGCCAGCAGGCAGGGGGTAGGGGAGACCCAGTACTTC.

The CDR3 is CASSQTSLSSYEQYF. The DNA for the CDR3 is TGTGCCAGCAGCCAGACTAGCCTGAGCTCCTACGAGCAGTACTTC. The chain employs TRBV7-9 and TRBJ2-7, with 7 bases identical to TRBD2. V shed 5 bases and J 0 bases; nucleotides not matched to a gene: 7. CDR3 size: 15 residues. Germline V gives CDR1 SEHNR, CDR2 FQNEAQ (reference sequence). The full variable domain, rest sourced from reference TRBV7-9 and TRBJ2-7, is DTGVSQNPRHKITKRGQNVTFRCDPISEHNRLYWYRQTLGQGPEFLTYFQNEAQLEKSRLLSDRFSAERPKGSFSTLEIQRTEQGDSAMYLCASSQTSLSSYEQYFGPGTRLTVT.